This TCR beta chain was documented in a study of blood T cell repertoires in COVID-19 (dated by TCRdb to 2020 to 2021). About the study as a whole: Samples from collaborators originated in the United States, Italy and Spain and spanned both the acute and convalescent phases of COVID-19. Nearly every sample came with metadata listing a de-identified subject ID, COVID-19 status, age in years and sex. The repertoires were released in a freely available public database meant as a resource for research on the immune response to SARS-CoV-2. Where available, HLA class I and class II types were obtained from metadata supplied by the sample provider rather than from assay-based typing. The samples were drawn from two sources: the first 160 participants of the ongoing ImmuneRACE study, and approximately 1,300 subjects contributed by 6 global collaborators. The dataset comprised deeply sampled blood TCRbeta repertoires from subjects exposed to, actively infected with, or recovered from COVID-19. The prospective study material was composed of cDNA or gDNA derived from T cells, B-cell-depleted T cells, or PBMCs. What the authors observed across the whole study: How much clinical and demographic metadata was included differed by source and by participant, and the metadata was provided uncurated.

TCRbeta CDR3 regions were amplified from genomic DNA using the immunoSEQ Assay, a bias-controlled multiplex PCR. Processing in the source paper ran as follows. Nucleated cell counts per sample were estimated from amplification of reference gene primers within the assay. To quantify the absolute abundance of each unique TCRbeta CDR3 rearrangement, sequence reads were collapsed and filtered. Productive Simpson clonality was computed per sample as the square root of Simpson's diversity index over productive rearrangements. Not all clones reach the TCRdb copy of this immuneACCESS table, which keeps in-frame sequences only. Checked studies attribute under half of the gap to unresolved V genes and leave the rest unexplained. V, J and clone size were drawn from that table, and D and trimming were deduced from the DNA. The sample table lists roughly 100,000 clones, over 80% of them with a count of one. Around a sixth of the sample lies in the top ten.

Whole blood was collected in K2EDTA tubes by collaborating institutions according to the institutions' own protocols. For TCRbeta analysis, collaborator samples were shipped as frozen whole blood, as isolated PBMCs, or as DNA extracted from either sample type. In its sample, this clone was seen a few times. Its antigen remains undetermined. Base qualities are not provided; no much larger clone lies one nucleotide away. The sequenced material came from peripheral blood. The source is a woman of 80 years or more with active or convalescent COVID-19.

The CDR3 in this case is CASSLGTGHNEKLFF. The DNA sequence is given as TGTGCCAGCAGCTTGGGGACAGGTCATAATGAAAAACTGTTTTTT. The V gene is TRBV7-8 and the J gene is TRBJ1-4; TRBD1 agrees with 8 junctional bases. Germline trimming: 3 bases from V, 4 bases from J; junction bases outside gene matches: 4. From a lookup of the germline V gene, CDR1 and CDR2 are SGHVS and FQNEAQ. Its CDR3 holds 15 amino acids, cysteine through phenylalanine. Solely the CDR3 DNA is kept, with 45 bases framed from the first base. The variable domain in full, with residues beyond the CDR3 obtained from the reference TRBV7-8 and TRBJ1-4 genes, is GAGVSQSPRYKVAKRGQDVALRCDPISGHVSLFWYQQALGQGPEFLTYFQNEAQLDKSGLPSDRFFAERPEGSVSTLKIQRTQQEDSAVYLCASSLGTGHNEKLFFGSGTQLSVL.